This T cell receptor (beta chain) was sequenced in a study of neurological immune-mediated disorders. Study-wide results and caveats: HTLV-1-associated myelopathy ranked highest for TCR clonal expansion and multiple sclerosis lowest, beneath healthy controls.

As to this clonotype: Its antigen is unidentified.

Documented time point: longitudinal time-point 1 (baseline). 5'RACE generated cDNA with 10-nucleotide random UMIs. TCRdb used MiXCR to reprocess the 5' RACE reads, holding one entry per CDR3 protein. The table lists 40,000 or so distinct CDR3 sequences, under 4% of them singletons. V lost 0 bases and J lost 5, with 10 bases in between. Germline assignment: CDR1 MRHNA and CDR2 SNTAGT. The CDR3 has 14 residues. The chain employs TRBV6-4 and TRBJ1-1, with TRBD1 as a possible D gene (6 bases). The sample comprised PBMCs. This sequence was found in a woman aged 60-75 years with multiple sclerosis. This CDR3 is CASSDSLGATEAFF. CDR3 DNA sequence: TGTGCCAGCAGTGACTCCTTGGGGGCGACTGAAGCTTTCTTT.